Listed below are T cell receptor beta chains from one sample, sequenced in a study of blood T cell repertoires in COVID-19. Method: immunoSEQ multiplex PCR; TCRdb's copy keeps in-frame clones and lacks some. The sample yields some 670,000 clones, about nine tenths seen once. Input material: peripheral blood. These receptor sequences come from a woman between 18 and 29 years old with acute or convalescent COVID-19. The conserved cysteine and the conserved F or W are not part of the CDR3 here.

CDR3 protein: ASSFWETDSNTEAF
V gene: TRBV7-2
J gene: TRBJ1-1

CDR3 protein: ASSLPGDRALKY
V gene: TRBV27
J gene: TRBJ2-7

CDR3 protein: ASSLGLAWDTQY
V gene: TRBV6-5
J gene: TRBJ2-3

CDR3 protein: ASSSDNGYT
V gene: TRBV5-1
J gene: TRBJ1-2

CDR3 protein: ATSDLRSPGQGAGGYT
V gene: TRBV24-1
J gene: TRBJ1-2

CDR3 protein: ASSLEGDEQF
V gene: TRBV7-6
J gene: TRBJ2-1

CDR3 protein: ASSPSGSSYEQY
V gene: TRBV9
J gene: TRBJ2-7

CDR3 protein: ASSYARMNTEAF
V gene: TRBV5-1
J gene: TRBJ1-1

CDR3 protein: ASKTRRGNSPLH
V gene: TRBV7-2
J gene: TRBJ1-6

CDR3 protein: ASSHSGLGYEQF
V gene: TRBV14
J gene: TRBJ2-1

CDR3 protein: ASIPGQENTEAF
V gene: TRBV18
J gene: TRBJ1-1

CDR3 protein: ASRKTGIYRDNSPLH
V gene: TRBV10-2
J gene: TRBJ1-6

CDR3 protein: AKKKGREGTEAF
V gene: TRBV6-5
J gene: TRBJ1-1

CDR3 protein: ASSATGRSGNTIY
V gene: TRBV5-1
J gene: TRBJ1-3

CDR3 protein: AWSKTNSNQPQH
V gene: TRBV30
J gene: TRBJ1-5

CDR3 protein: AFLSRDRDEKLF
V gene: TRBV30
J gene: TRBJ1-4

CDR3 protein: ASSLEVRMSNQPQH
V gene: TRBV5-1
J gene: TRBJ1-5

CDR3 protein: ASSAGLAGYTDTQY
V gene: TRBV9
J gene: TRBJ2-3

CDR3 protein: ASSQSTTATGSPLH
V gene: TRBV4-3
J gene: TRBJ1-6

CDR3 protein: ASSSSGGATDTQY
V gene: TRBV6-2/TRBV6-3
J gene: TRBJ2-3

CDR3 protein: ASSVATGSNYGYT
V gene: TRBV9
J gene: TRBJ1-2

CDR3 protein: SVGWREAF
V gene: TRBV29-1
J gene: TRBJ1-1

CDR3 protein: SAGGQYNTEAF
V gene: TRBV29-1
J gene: TRBJ1-1

CDR3 protein: ASTMTGESNQPQH
V gene: TRBV2
J gene: TRBJ1-5

CDR3 protein: ASVRGHGEQY
V gene: TRBV21-1
J gene: TRBJ2-7

CDR3 protein: ASSLYGGSQETQY
V gene: TRBV7-9
J gene: TRBJ2-5

CDR3 protein: AWSVQGELDTQY
V gene: TRBV30
J gene: TRBJ2-3

CDR3 protein: ASSQDLPSLAGTTDTQY
V gene: TRBV3-1/TRBV3-2
J gene: TRBJ2-3

CDR3 protein: ATSDEGAGGYT
V gene: TRBV24-1
J gene: TRBJ1-2

CDR3 protein: ASSQGENTGELF
V gene: TRBV4-1
J gene: TRBJ2-2

CDR3 protein: ASSLEDRAGYT
V gene: TRBV11-3
J gene: TRBJ1-2